This TCR beta chain was documented in a study of beta chain features in type 1 diabetes listed by TCRdb under 2018. General notes on the study: Mean age, gender distribution, total cell number and subset yield were not different between patients and healthy donors. Across all samples, some 110,000,000 sorted cells were examined, and cell number per subset correlated strongly with RNA yield. In the study, TCRB repertoires of sorted circulating CD4+ T cell subsets from recently diagnosed type 1 diabetes patients were compared with those of matched healthy donors. Naive and central memory subsets were obtained from all 30 or so donors, but regulatory and stem cell-like memory subsets were isolated from only 8 patients and roughly eight healthy donors.

A word on this clone: Its antigen is not yet known. Nothing much larger sits one base from this clone, and base qualities are not available.

Each donor gave one peripheral blood draw, averaging about 120 mL, which was collected into heparinised tubes. Naive, central memory, regulatory and stem cell-like memory CD4+ T cells were sorted on a BD FACSAria II using a panel including CD45RO, CCR7, CD25, CD127, CD95 and CD27. Purity was above 95% for every sorted population. Right away, PBMCs were isolated by Lymphoprep density gradient centrifugation and were stained directly, with no culture step. Samples were stained and sorted in pairs, with one healthy donor and one patient per experiment, so that batch effects were minimized. The paper as a whole reports these results and caveats: Shorter templates might have been favored by PCR, but patient and control samples were amplified and corrected together, so both groups would have been affected equally by any skew. A moderate but significant shortening of TCRB CDR3 length was observed in type 1 diabetes patients in all four CD4+ subsets. Naive, central memory and regulatory TCRB repertoires appeared to be more alike among patients than among healthy donors. Only small numbers of individuals were included in the HLA sub-analyses, which left unresolved whether HLA type had any influence on TCRB rearrangement. Fewer insertions and more nucleotide deletions at VDJ recombination sites were observed in patients with type 1 diabetes, implying thymic rearrangement abnormalities. Because cDNA rather than genomic DNA was sequenced, highly expressing activated cells could have been over-represented, although no difference in activation and CD3 levels was found between groups.

The entire amount of isolated RNA was reverse transcribed using the High Capacity cDNA Reverse Transcription Kit, so the sequenced TCRB transcripts were expressed ones. Deep immunoSEQ sequencing was performed on naive, central memory and regulatory T cell samples, with an average of about 3.57 million total reads per sample. After sorted cells were lysed in RLT buffer, RNA was extracted with DNase-treated RNeasy Micro or Mini kits, with the choice depending on cell number. Each cell subset was processed on its own to prevent cross-contamination, while patient and healthy donor samples were processed together. The immunoSEQ multiplex PCR was used to amplify TCRB sequences from cDNA, generating 87-bp fragments that spanned the CDR3 region. The amplicons were sequenced using the Illumina HiSeq platform. The paper's data handling went like this. PCR bias was corrected computationally using synthetic template baselines, and reads within Hamming distance 2 were collapsed, with unmergeable singletons discarded. Reads were aligned against IMGT to assign V, D and J genes, CDR3 length and insertions or deletions at six rearrangement sites. Within each subset, clonotype counts were normalized to the number of sorted cells before true diversity and Gini coefficients were calculated with the tcR R package. The overlap coefficient, calculated on TCRB nucleotide sequences, was used to measure repertoire sharing. As a proxy for the pre-selection repertoire, out-of-frame TCRB sequences from naive cells were analyzed. The source is immuneACCESS, and TCRdb retained only in-frame sequences with V and J called. Part of the clones is not carried over; for the studies checked, unresolved V genes explain less than half of this, and the remainder is unexplained. That table gives V, J and clone size, and the DNA gave D and trimming. Counted in this sample were 600,000 to 750,000 clones; 9.5% to 15% of them appeared once. The ten largest account for around 0.12% of the sample.

Per the germline V gene, KGHSH is the CDR1 and LQKENI is the CDR2. V is reduced by 5 bases and J by 7 bases, leaving a spacing of 21 bases between them. The CDR3 runs 15 residues from the cysteine to the phenylalanine. Only the CDR3 portion is preserved as DNA: 45 bases, with reading frame beginning at the first base. The V gene is TRBV18 and the J gene is TRBJ2-7; the D gene cannot be resolved beyond TRBD1 or TRBD2, each matching 5 bases. The specimen was naive CD4+ T cells from blood. Sample cell subset or site, as interpreted from the label and publication: true naive CD4+ T cells. The receptor was derived from a man aged 25-40 years with type 1 diabetes. The CDR3 region: CASSDPVRGKGEQYF. The nucleotides read TGTGCCAGCTCAGACCCGGTTCGGGGCAAGGGGGAGCAGTACTTC.